The rows below give T cell receptor beta chains drawn from one sample of a study of blood T cell repertoires in COVID-19. Generated by immunoSEQ multiplex PCR, the TCRdb table keeps only in-frame clones and is missing some. The table has around 370,000 clones, around 91% seen once. Material: peripheral blood. The receptors were sampled from a woman aged 18-29 years who had recovered from COVID-19. The CDR3 runs from the conserved cysteine through the conserved F or W. A D gene is named only where the DNA matches it firmly. Where a row states a size, it is once, few, many or the class of an expanded clone; other rows omit it.

- - TRBJ1-5 TRBV7-2 TGTGCCAGCAGCACGGACGGGGGCAATCAGCCCCAGCATTTT CASSTDGGNQPQHF
TRBD1 - TRBJ2-3 TRBV11-3 TGTGCCAGCAGCCGGCGGGGGACAGGGGGCGTAGATACGCAGTATTTT CASSRRGTGGVDTQYF
- few TRBJ2-2 TRBV18 TGTGCCAGCTCACCCCTGAGCACCGGGGAGCTGTTTTTT CASSPLSTGELFF
- - TRBJ1-1 TRBV27 TGTGCCAGCAGTTTATCCCCTGACACTGAAGCTTTCTTT CASSLSPDTEAFF
TRBD2 - TRBJ2-3 TRBV2 TGTGCCAGCCAAAGGACTAGGTGGTCAGATACGCAGTATTTT CASQRTRWSDTQYF
- few TRBJ1-1 TRBV3-1/TRBV3-2 TGTGCCAGTGTAAATAGTAACACTGAAGCTTTCTTT CASVNSNTEAFF
- - TRBJ2-1 TRBV29-1 TGCAGCGCCCCGCTAGCGTCCTACAATGAGCAGTTCTTC CSAPLASYNEQFF
TRBD2 - TRBJ2-1 TRBV5-1 TGCGCCAGCAGCTTGGGACTAGCGGGGGGAGCTATGACCTACAATGAGCAGTTCTTC CASSLGLAGGAMTYNEQFF
TRBD2 once TRBJ2-1 TRBV7-2 TGTGCCAGCAGCTCAGAAGGGACTAGCTACAATGAGCAGTTCTTC CASSSEGTSYNEQFF
- - TRBJ2-1 TRBV7-8 TGTGCCAGCAGCATCAGGACTGGGGGCAGCATATTCTACAATGAGCAGTTCTTC CASSIRTGGSIFYNEQFF
TRBD2 - TRBJ2-1 TRBV7-2 TGTGCCAGCAGCCCCGGGAGGGCCCCTAGGGGGCAGTTCTTC CASSPGRAPRGQFF
TRBD1 few TRBJ1-5 TRBV5-4 TGTGCCAGCAGCTCGGGACAGCACAATCAGCCCCAGCATTTT CASSSGQHNQPQHF
TRBD1 - TRBJ1-2 TRBV3-1/TRBV3-2 TGTGCCACCTCCTCACAGGGGGCGCGAGGCTACACCTTC CATSSQGARGYTF